A single sample is the source of the 15 T cell receptor beta chains below, sequenced in a study of T cell repertoires in cytomegalovirus infection. TCRdb used MiXCR to reprocess the reads, holding one entry per CDR3 protein. The table has around 270,000 distinct CDR3 sequences, approximately 9.2% seen once. The sample was PBMCs. These receptors were collected from a human donor in good health (CMV status not recorded). Some clones in this sample may be carry-over from other donors' samples.

This clonotype was observed a handful of times. The CDR3 DNA sequence: TGTGCCAGTAGTATTAAAGCGGGTACAGATACGCAGTATTTT. This sequence encodes CASSIKAGTDTQYF. This chain connects TRBV19 to TRBJ2-3; maybe TRBD2 (6 bases). In germline, CDR1 is LNHDA, CDR2 SQIVND (reference sequence). V gave up 3 bases and J gave up 3 bases, with 10 bases separating them. The CDR3 loop spans 14 amino acids.

In this sample, this clonotype turned up many times. The chain combines TRBV6-2 or TRBV6-3 with TRBJ2-7; the D gene could be TRBD1 or TRBD2 (5 bases each). Germline V gene sequence: CDR1 MNHEY, CDR2 SVGEGT. There are 15 residues in the CDR3. V shed 7 bases and J shed 2 bases, with 18 bases lying between them. The CDR3 DNA is TGTGCCAGCACCCTCACCGGGACGGTCACCTACGAGCAGTACTTC. Its translation is CASTLTGTVTYEQYF.

This clonotype has only a few counts. V usage is TRBV20-1 and J usage is TRBJ2-1; D ambiguous. Germline CDR1 is DFQATT and CDR2 is SNEGSKA (reference sequence). The CDR3 consists of 11 residues. The V and J ends lost 6 bases and 3 bases respectively, with 6 bases between them. The DNA for the CDR3 is TGCAGTGCGGTAGACTACAATGAGCAGTTCTTC. This encodes CSAVDYNEQFF.

This clonotype was seen many times. The V gene is TRBV27, the J gene TRBJ1-5; D may be TRBD1 (6 bases). Germline loops: CDR1 MNHEY, CDR2 SMNVEV (reference sequence). CDR3 length: 14 amino acids. V lost 3 bases and J 6 bases, leaving 12 bases between the germline ends. The DNA of the CDR3 is TGTGCCAGCAGTTTTTCAGGGGTAGGTCAGCCCCAGCATTTT. It yields the protein CASSFSGVGQPQHF.

This clonotype was recorded many times. The CDR3 nucleotides are TGTGCCAGCGGGGGGCCGAACCAAGAGACCCAGTACTTC. Amino acids: CASGGPNQETQYF. V and J are TRBV7-2 and TRBJ2-5; D is tentatively TRBD1 or TRBD2 (6 bases each). Trimming took 8 bases from V and 0 from J, leaving 10 bases between them. CDR3 length: 13 residues. Germline V gene data show CDR1 as SGHTA and CDR2 as FQGNSA.

The chain uses TRBV10-3 and TRBJ2-3; tentative D call: TRBD2 (5 bases). The V and J ends lost 5 bases and 0 bases respectively, with 12 bases between them. Germline V gene lookup returns CDR1 ENHRY and CDR2 SYGVKD. The CDR3 totals 15 residues. Here the CDR3 reads CAISHGLSSTDTQYF. CDR3 DNA sequence: TGTGCCATCAGTCACGGACTTTCTAGCACAGATACGCAGTATTTT.

This clonotype came up a few times. The rearrangement uses TRBV28 and TRBJ1-2; 9 positions agree with TRBD1. Germline CDR1 MDHEN, CDR2 SYDVKM. The CDR3 sequence is 15 residues long. After removal of 3 bases from V and 6 bases from J, the junction contained 8 bases not matched to a gene. The CDR3: CASSLGGQGGNGYTF. The DNA for the CDR3 is TGTGCCAGCAGTTTGGGGGGACAGGGTGGTAATGGCTACACCTTC.

Ten or more counts support this clonotype. V usage is TRBV7-8 and J usage is TRBJ1-5; TRBD1 aligns across 9 bases. This CDR3 has 16 residues. The V and J ends lost 5 bases and 2 bases, in that order; junction bases with no gene match: 7. Germline V gene lookup returns CDR1 SGHVS and CDR2 FQNEAQ. The CDR3 is CASSPRGQGGNQPQHF. The CDR3 nucleotides read TGTGCCAGCAGCCCGAGGGGACAGGGAGGCAATCAGCCCCAGCATTTT. Full variable domain (missing parts from reference TRBV7-8 and TRBJ1-5): GAGVSQSPRYKVAKRGQDVALRCDPISGHVSLFWYQQALGQGPEFLTYFQNEAQLDKSGLPSDRFFAERPEGSVSTLKIQRTQQEDSAVYLCASSPRGQGGNQPQHFGDGTRLSIL.

This clonotype was picked up a small number of times. The chain employs TRBV12-3 or TRBV12-4 and TRBJ1-5; D call uncertain. The CDR3 totals 13 residues. The germline V and J ends were trimmed by 0 bases and 3 bases, with 3 bases remaining between them. CDR3 sequence: CASSLAYNQPQHF. The CDR3 DNA is TGTGCCAGCAGTTTAGCGTACAATCAGCCCCAGCATTTT.

In this sample, this clonotype turned up many times. The chain couples TRBV7-3 to TRBJ2-3, with 11 positions matching TRBD1. V was pared by 4 bases and J by 4 bases, with 7 bases of the junction left unmatched. CDR1 and CDR2 from the germline V gene are SGHTA and FQGTGA. This CDR3 spans 16 amino acids. CDR3 protein: CASSSGTGGLSDTQYF. CDR3 coding DNA: TGTGCCAGCAGCTCCGGGACAGGGGGACTCTCAGATACGCAGTATTTT.

The chain links TRBV5-4 to TRBJ2-2, with 8 bases lining up with TRBD1. The CDR3 has 16 amino acids. With V trimmed by 4 bases and J by 1 base, 6 bases remained unmatched. CDR1 is SGHNT, CDR2 YYREEE, per germline (reference sequence). DNA for the CDR3: TGTGCCAGCAGCCCGGGACAGGAGAGGAACACCGGGGAGCTGTTTTTT. Encoded protein: CASSPGQERNTGELFF.

This clonotype was seen many times. V gene TRBV7-2 combines with J gene TRBJ1-1, with TRBD1 identical over 7 bases. The CDR3 totals 13 residues. Looked up from germline, CDR1 is SGHTA and CDR2 is FQGNSA. Unmatched junction bases numbered 2, after V lost 6 bases and J lost 1 base. Here the CDR3 reads CASSWTGNTEAFF. In nucleotides, the CDR3 is TGTGCCAGCAGTTGGACAGGGAACACTGAAGCTTTCTTT.

The rearrangement uses TRBV6-5 and TRBJ1-1, with D hard to call. V shed 0 bases and J shed 11 bases, with 19 bases lying between them. The CDR3 has 15 residues. Germline V gives CDR1 MNHEY, CDR2 SVGAGI. CDR3: CASSYSIRTPESAFF. The DNA of the CDR3 is TGTGCCAGCAGTTACTCGATTCGTACCCCCGAATCGGCTTTCTTT.

This clonotype came up many times. The V gene is TRBV12-3 or TRBV12-4, the J gene TRBJ1-2; D gene ambiguous. The ends were cut back, 6 bases at V and 7 bases at J, with 12 bases in the middle. This CDR3 has 12 amino acids. CDR3 sequence reads: CASSKSLGGYTF. The CDR3 coding sequence is TGTGCCAGCAGCAAAAGTCTAGGTGGCTACACCTTC.

This clonotype was counted many times. The chain combines TRBV12-3 or TRBV12-4 with TRBJ1-5, with D uncertain. This CDR3 spans 15 amino acids. V was clipped by 5 bases and J by 0 bases, with 11 bases between them. CDR3 nucleotide sequence: TGTGCCAGCAGTGCCCCCGGGCTTAGCAATCAGCCCCAGCATTTT. This translates into CASSAPGLSNQPQHF.